This is a list of T cell receptor beta chains from one sample in a study of human T cells and chemical hapten exposure. One entry per CDR3 protein, called by TCRdb with MiXCR from the 5' RACE reads. The data hold tens of thousands of distinct CDR3 sequences, with about 8.4% observed a single time. These receptors were obtained from a male donor in good health. Both conserved end residues are part of each CDR3. The order of the fields is CDR3 protein, V gene, J gene, clone size, D gene. D genes are given only for firm matches. Where a row states a size, it is once, few, many or the class of an expanded clone; other rows omit it.

cdr3_aa: CATSDGTGALAEYNEQFF
v_call: TRBV24-1
j_call: TRBJ2-1
clone_size: few
d_call: TRBD1

cdr3_aa: CASSQGQNYGYTF
v_call: TRBV4-3
j_call: TRBJ1-2
clone_size: many
d_call: .

cdr3_aa: CASSLAQGRTGELFF
v_call: TRBV7-2
j_call: TRBJ2-2
clone_size: many
d_call: .

cdr3_aa: CAIMVAEENTGELFF
v_call: TRBV10-3
j_call: TRBJ2-2
clone_size: many
d_call: .

cdr3_aa: CASSGRPGATLSGANVLTF
v_call: TRBV5-4
j_call: TRBJ2-6
clone_size: .
d_call: .

cdr3_aa: CASQQGGTNEKLFF
v_call: TRBV7-2
j_call: TRBJ1-4
clone_size: .
d_call: .

cdr3_aa: CSARGNKGQGPEETQYF
v_call: TRBV20-1
j_call: TRBJ2-5
clone_size: many
d_call: .

cdr3_aa: CASSQGLAGIDTQYF
v_call: TRBV6-5
j_call: TRBJ2-3
clone_size: many
d_call: TRBD2

cdr3_aa: CASRQGLGTDTQYF
v_call: TRBV6-1
j_call: TRBJ2-3
clone_size: .
d_call: .

cdr3_aa: CASSQVGGEAYNEQFF
v_call: TRBV4-2
j_call: TRBJ2-1
clone_size: few
d_call: .

cdr3_aa: CSLTPGHSNTEAFF
v_call: TRBV29-1
j_call: TRBJ1-1
clone_size: many
d_call: .

cdr3_aa: CASSLSGVGRDYGYTF
v_call: TRBV5-5
j_call: TRBJ1-2
clone_size: many
d_call: .

cdr3_aa: CAISERGGAGEKLFF
v_call: TRBV10-3
j_call: TRBJ1-4
clone_size: .
d_call: .

cdr3_aa: CASSLGTLQPQHF
v_call: TRBV27
j_call: TRBJ1-5
clone_size: few
d_call: .

cdr3_aa: CASNTGTSRSYEQYF
v_call: TRBV5-5
j_call: TRBJ2-7
clone_size: many
d_call: TRBD2

cdr3_aa: CASTQGGGGPSYEQYF
v_call: TRBV28
j_call: TRBJ2-7
clone_size: many
d_call: .

cdr3_aa: CASSVSGGALREQYF
v_call: TRBV7-2
j_call: TRBJ2-7
clone_size: few
d_call: TRBD2

cdr3_aa: CASSYLRSTDTQYF
v_call: TRBV6-2/TRBV6-3
j_call: TRBJ2-3
clone_size: .
d_call: .

cdr3_aa: CASSPGTAQETQYF
v_call: TRBV12-3/TRBV12-4
j_call: TRBJ2-5
clone_size: many
d_call: TRBD1

cdr3_aa: CASSQDGTYNEQFF
v_call: TRBV4-2
j_call: TRBJ2-1
clone_size: many
d_call: .

cdr3_aa: CASSANRVRSSYEQYF
v_call: TRBV21-1
j_call: TRBJ2-7
clone_size: many
d_call: .

cdr3_aa: CSARGTADYEQYF
v_call: TRBV20-1
j_call: TRBJ2-7
clone_size: many
d_call: TRBD1

cdr3_aa: CASSQVTGTSVISGDIQYF
v_call: TRBV14
j_call: TRBJ2-4
clone_size: few
d_call: TRBD2

cdr3_aa: CASSGTAYEKLFF
v_call: TRBV19
j_call: TRBJ1-4
clone_size: once
d_call: TRBD1